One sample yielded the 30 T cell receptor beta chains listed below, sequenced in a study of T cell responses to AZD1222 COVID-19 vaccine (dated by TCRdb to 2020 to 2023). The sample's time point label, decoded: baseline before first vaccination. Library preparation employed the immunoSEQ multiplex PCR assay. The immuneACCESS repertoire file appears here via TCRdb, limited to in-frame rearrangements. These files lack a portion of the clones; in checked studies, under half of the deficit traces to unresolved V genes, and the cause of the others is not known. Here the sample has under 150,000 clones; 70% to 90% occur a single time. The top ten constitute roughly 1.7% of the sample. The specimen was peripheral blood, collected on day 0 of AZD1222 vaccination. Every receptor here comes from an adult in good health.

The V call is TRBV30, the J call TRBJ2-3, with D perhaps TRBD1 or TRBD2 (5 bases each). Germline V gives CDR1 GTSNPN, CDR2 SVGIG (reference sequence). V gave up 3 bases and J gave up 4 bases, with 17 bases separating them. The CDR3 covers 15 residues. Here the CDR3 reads CAWSLGRGEADTQYF. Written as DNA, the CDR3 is TGTGCCTGGAGCCTAGGTAGGGGAGAGGCAGATACGCAGTATTTT.

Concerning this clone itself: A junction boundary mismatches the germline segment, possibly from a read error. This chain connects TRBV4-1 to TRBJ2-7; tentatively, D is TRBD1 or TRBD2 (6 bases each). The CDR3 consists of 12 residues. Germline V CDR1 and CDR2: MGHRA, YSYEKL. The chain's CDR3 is CASSQEGGFMDF. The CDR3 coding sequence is TGCGCCAGCAGCCAAGAAGGGGGGTTCATGGACTTC.

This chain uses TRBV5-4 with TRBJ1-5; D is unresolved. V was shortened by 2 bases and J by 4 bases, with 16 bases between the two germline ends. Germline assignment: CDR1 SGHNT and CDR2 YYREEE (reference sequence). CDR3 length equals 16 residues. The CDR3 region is CASSFGGPGYNQPQHF. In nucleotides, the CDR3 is TGTGCCAGCAGCTTTGGCGGTCCGGGATATAATCAGCCCCAGCATTTT.

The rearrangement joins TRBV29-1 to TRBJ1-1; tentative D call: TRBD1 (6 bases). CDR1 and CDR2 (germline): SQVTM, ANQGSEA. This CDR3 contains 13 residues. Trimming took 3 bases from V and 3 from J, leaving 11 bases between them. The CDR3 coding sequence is TGCAGCGTTGAGAGGACAGAGTACACTGAAGCTTTCTTT. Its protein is CSVERTEYTEAFF.

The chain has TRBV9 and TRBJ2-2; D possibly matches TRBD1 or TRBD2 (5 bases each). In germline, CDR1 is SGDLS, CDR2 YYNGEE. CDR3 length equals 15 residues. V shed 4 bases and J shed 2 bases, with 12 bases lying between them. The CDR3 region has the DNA TGTGCCAGCAGCCCCCGGGACCGCAACACCGGGGAGCTGTTTTTT. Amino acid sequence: CASSPRDRNTGELFF.

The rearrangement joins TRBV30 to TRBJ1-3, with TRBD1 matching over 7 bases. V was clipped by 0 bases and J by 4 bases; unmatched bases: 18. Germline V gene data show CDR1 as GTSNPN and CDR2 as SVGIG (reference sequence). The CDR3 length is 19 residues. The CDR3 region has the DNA TGTGCCTGGAGTGTACTTACCCTGGACAGGTTCACCCTCGGAAACACCATATATTTT. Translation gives CAWSVLTLDRFTLGNTIYF.

The CDR3: CATSDRPTTDTQYF. The CDR3 DNA reads as TGTGCCACCAGTGATCGACCTACTACAGATACGCAGTATTTT. V usage is TRBV24-1 and J usage is TRBJ2-3; D is undetermined. Germline V gene data show CDR1 as KGHDR and CDR2 as SFDVKD. This CDR3 has 14 residues. V gave up 3 bases and J gave up 3 bases, with 9 bases separating them.

CDR3: CASSVGQTINQPQHF. Here the CDR3 DNA reads TGTGCCAGCAGCGTAGGACAGACGATAAATCAGCCCCAGCATTTT. V usage is TRBV9 and J usage is TRBJ1-5, with D maybe TRBD1 (5 bases). Germline V gene data show CDR1 as SGDLS and CDR2 as YYNGEE. The V and J ends lost 0 bases and 4 bases respectively, with 11 bases between them. CDR3 length: 15 amino acids. The complete variable domain, with remaining parts taken from reference TRBV9 and TRBJ1-5, reads DSGVTQTPKHLITATGQRVTLRCSPRSGDLSVYWYQQSLDQGLQFLIQYYNGEERAKGNILERFSAQQFPDLHSELNLSSLELGDSALYFCASSVGQTINQPQHFGDGTRLSIL.

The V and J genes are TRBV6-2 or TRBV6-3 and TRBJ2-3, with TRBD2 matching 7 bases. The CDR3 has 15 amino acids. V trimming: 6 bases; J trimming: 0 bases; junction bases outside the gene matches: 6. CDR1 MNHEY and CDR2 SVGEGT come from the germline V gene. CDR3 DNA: TGTGCCAGCAGCCTAGCGGACACTAGCACAGATACGCAGTATTTT. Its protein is CASSLADTSTDTQYF.

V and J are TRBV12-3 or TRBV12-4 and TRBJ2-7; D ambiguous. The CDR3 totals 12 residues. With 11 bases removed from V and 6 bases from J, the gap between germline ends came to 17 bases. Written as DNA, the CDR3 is TGTGCCTCCCAGGCTTTAAGAGGCGAGCAGTACTTC. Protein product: CASQALRGEQYF.

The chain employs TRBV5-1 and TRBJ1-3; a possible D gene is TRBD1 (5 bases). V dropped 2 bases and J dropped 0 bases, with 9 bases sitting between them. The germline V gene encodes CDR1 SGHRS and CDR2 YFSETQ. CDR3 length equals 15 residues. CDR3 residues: CASSFQGNSGNTIYF. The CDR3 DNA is TGCGCCAGCAGCTTTCAGGGAAACTCTGGAAACACCATATATTTT.

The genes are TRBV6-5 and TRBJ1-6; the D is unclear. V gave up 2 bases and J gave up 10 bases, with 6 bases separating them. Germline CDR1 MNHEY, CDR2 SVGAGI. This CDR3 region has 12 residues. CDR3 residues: CASSYPPSPLHF. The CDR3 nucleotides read TGTGCCAGCAGTTACCCCCCCTCACCCCTCCACTTT.

Written as DNA, the CDR3 is TGTGCCAGCAGGCGGGACAGGGGTGGAGACACTAATGAAAAACTGTTTTTT. This codes for CASRRDRGGDTNEKLFF. The rearrangement uses TRBV9 and TRBJ1-4; TRBD1 aligns across 10 bases. CDR3 length: 17 amino acids. Germline assignment: CDR1 SGDLS and CDR2 YYNGEE. Trimming took 5 bases from V and 2 from J; bases not matched to a gene: 9. Full variable domain (remainder filled in from reference TRBV9 and TRBJ1-4): DSGVTQTPKHLITATGQRVTLRCSPRSGDLSVYWYQQSLDQGLQFLIQYYNGEERAKGNILERFSAQQFPDLHSELNLSSLELGDSALYFCASRRDRGGDTNEKLFFGSGTQLSVL.

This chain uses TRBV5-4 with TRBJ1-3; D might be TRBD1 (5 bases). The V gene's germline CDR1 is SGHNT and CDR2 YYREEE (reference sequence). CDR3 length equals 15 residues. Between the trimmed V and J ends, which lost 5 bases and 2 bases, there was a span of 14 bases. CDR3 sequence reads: CASSLGVGAGNTIYF. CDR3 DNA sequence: TGTGCCAGCAGTCTCGGGGTGGGGGCTGGAAACACCATATATTTT.

CDR3 in amino acids: CASSSIPGRKTYGYTF. CDR3 sequence (DNA): TGTGCCAGCAGCTCGATACCAGGACGGAAAACTTATGGCTACACCTTC. The chain carries TRBV9 and TRBJ1-2; D remains ambiguous. This CDR3 is 16 amino acids long. The germline V gene has CDR1 SGDLS and CDR2 YYNGEE. Trimming took 4 bases from V and 5 from J, leaving 21 bases between them. Combining the CDR3 with reference TRBV9 and TRBJ1-2 gives the whole variable domain DSGVTQTPKHLITATGQRVTLRCSPRSGDLSVYWYQQSLDQGLQFLIQYYNGEERAKGNILERFSAQQFPDLHSELNLSSLELGDSALYFCASSSIPGRKTYGYTFGSGTRLTVV.

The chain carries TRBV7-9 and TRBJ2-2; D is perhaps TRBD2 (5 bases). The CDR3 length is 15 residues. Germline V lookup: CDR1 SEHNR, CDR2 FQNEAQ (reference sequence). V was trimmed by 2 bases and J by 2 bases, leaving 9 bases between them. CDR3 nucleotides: TGTGCCAGCAGCTTAAGGGAGATAAACACCGGGGAGCTGTTTTTT. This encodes CASSLREINTGELFF.

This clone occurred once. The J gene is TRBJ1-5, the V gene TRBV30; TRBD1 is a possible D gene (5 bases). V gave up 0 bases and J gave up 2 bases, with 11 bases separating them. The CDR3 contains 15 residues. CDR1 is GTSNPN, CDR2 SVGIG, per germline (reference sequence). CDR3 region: CAWSVLVGGNQPQHF. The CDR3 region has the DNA TGTGCCTGGAGTGTATTGGTAGGGGGCAATCAGCCCCAGCATTTT.

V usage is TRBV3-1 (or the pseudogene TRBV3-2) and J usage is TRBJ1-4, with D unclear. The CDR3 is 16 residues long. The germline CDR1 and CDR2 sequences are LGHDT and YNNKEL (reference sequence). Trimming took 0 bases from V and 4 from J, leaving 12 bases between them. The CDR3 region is CASSQDKWAVNEKLFF. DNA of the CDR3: TGTGCCAGCAGCCAAGATAAATGGGCAGTTAATGAAAAACTGTTTTTT.

DNA of the CDR3: TGTGCCAGCTCACAATTCCGGACAGGGGAATATGGCTACACCTTC. Amino acids: CASSQFRTGEYGYTF. V is TRBV18 and J is TRBJ1-2; TRBD1 agrees at 9 bases. CDR1 KGHSH and CDR2 LQKENI come from the germline V gene. The V and J ends lost 4 bases and 5 bases, in that order; junction bases with no gene match: 8. The CDR3 spans 15 residues.

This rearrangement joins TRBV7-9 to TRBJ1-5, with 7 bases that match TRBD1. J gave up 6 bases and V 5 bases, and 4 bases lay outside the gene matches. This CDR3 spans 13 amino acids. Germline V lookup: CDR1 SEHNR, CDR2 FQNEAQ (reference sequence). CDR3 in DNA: TGTGCCAGCAGCGGACAGGTCGGTCAGCCCCAGCATTTT. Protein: CASSGQVGQPQHF.

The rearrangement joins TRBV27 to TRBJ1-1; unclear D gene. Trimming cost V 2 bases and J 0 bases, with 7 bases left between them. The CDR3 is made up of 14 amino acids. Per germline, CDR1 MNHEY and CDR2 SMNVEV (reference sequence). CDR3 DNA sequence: TGTGCCAGCAGTTTAAACGGATTGAACACTGAAGCTTTCTTT. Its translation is CASSLNGLNTEAFF.

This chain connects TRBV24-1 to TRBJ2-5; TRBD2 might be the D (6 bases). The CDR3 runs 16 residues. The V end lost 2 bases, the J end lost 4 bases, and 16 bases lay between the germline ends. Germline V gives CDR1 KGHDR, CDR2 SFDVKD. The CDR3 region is CATSDWTGERRETQYF. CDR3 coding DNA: TGTGCCACCAGTGATTGGACGGGAGAGCGACGAGAGACCCAGTACTTC.

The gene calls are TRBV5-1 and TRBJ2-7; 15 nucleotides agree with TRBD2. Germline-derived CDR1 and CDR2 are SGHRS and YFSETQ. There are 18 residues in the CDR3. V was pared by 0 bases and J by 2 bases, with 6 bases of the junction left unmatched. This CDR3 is CASSLGGLAGGKAYEQYF. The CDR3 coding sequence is TGCGCCAGCAGCTTGGGAGGACTAGCGGGGGGGAAAGCCTACGAGCAGTACTTC.

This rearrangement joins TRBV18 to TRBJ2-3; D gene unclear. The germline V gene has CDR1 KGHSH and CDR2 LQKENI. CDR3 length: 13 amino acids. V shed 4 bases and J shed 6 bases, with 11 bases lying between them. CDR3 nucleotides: TGTGCCAGCTCACGGGGTCATGGGGATACGCAGTATTTT. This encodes CASSRGHGDTQYF.

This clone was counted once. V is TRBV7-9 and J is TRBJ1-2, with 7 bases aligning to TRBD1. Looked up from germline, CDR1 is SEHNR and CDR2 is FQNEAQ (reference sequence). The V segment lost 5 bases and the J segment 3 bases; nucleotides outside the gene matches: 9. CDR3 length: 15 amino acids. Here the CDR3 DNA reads TGTGCCAGCAGCCAATACGGACAGGCCTACTATGGCTACACCTTC. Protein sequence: CASSQYGQAYYGYTF. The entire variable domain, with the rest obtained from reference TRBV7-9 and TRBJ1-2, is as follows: DTGVSQNPRHKITKRGQNVTFRCDPISEHNRLYWYRQTLGQGPEFLTYFQNEAQLEKSRLLSDRFSAERPKGSFSTLEIQRTEQGDSAMYLCASSQYGQAYYGYTFGSGTRLTVV.

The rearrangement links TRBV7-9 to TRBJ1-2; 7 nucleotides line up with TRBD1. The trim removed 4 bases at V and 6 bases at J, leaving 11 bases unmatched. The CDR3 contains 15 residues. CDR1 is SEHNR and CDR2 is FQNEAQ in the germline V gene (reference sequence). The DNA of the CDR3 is TGTGCCAGCAGCTCCTCGTTCAGGGGGTTGGATGGCTACACCTTC. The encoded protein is CASSSSFRGLDGYTF. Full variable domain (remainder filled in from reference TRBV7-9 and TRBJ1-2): DTGVSQNPRHKITKRGQNVTFRCDPISEHNRLYWYRQTLGQGPEFLTYFQNEAQLEKSRLLSDRFSAERPKGSFSTLEIQRTEQGDSAMYLCASSSSFRGLDGYTFGSGTRLTVV.

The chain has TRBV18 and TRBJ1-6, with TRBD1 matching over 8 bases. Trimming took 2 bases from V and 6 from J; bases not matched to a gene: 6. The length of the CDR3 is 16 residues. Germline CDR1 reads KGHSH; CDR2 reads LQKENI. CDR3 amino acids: CASSPTRGPGNSPLHF. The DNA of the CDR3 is TGTGCCAGCTCACCAACCAGGGGGCCAGGTAATTCACCCCTCCACTTT.

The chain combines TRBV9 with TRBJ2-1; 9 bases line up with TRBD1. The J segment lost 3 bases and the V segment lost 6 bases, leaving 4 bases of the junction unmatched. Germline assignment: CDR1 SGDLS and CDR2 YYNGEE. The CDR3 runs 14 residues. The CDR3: CASTRGQGYNEQFF. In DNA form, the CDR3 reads TGTGCCAGCACCCGGGGACAGGGCTACAATGAGCAGTTCTTC.

The CDR3 here is CASSLGEGVTVSYTF. CDR3 coding DNA: TGTGCCAGCAGCTTAGGAGAGGGAGTGACTGTAAGCTACACCTTC. This chain links TRBV7-9 with TRBJ1-2; D gene ambiguous. The length of the CDR3 is 15 residues. Trimming stripped 1 base from V and 9 bases from J, with 18 bases between. CDR1 SEHNR and CDR2 FQNEAQ come from the germline V gene (reference sequence).

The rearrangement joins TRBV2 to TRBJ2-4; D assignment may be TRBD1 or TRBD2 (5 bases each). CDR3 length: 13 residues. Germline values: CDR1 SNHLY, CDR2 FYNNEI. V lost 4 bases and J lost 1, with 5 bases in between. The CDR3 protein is CASSGGAKNIQYF. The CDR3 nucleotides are TGTGCCAGCAGTGGGGGGGCCAAAAACATTCAGTACTTC.